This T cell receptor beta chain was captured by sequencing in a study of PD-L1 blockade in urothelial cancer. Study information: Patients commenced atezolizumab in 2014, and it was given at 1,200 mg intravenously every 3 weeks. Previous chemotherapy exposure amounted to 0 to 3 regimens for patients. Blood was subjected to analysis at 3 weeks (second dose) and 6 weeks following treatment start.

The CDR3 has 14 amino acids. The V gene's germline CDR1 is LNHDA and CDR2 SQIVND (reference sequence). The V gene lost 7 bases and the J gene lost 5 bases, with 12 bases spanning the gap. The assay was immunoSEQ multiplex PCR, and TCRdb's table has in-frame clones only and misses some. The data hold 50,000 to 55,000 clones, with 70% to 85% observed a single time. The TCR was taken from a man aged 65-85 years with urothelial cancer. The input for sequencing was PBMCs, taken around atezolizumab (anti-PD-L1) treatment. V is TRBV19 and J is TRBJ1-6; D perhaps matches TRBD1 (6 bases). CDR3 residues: CASTPGTNNSPLHF. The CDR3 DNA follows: TGTGCCAGTACCCCCGGGACAAATAATTCACCCCTCCACTTT.